This is a list of T cell receptor beta chains from one sample in a study of blood T cell repertoires in COVID-19. Assay: immunoSEQ multiplex PCR; the TCRdb copy retains only in-frame clones and omits some. Found here are some 230,000 clones, roughly 85% of them singletons; the top ten hold around 2.2%. The sequencing sample was made of peripheral blood. Receptors were obtained from a man aged 25-45 years who had recovered from COVID-19. Both conserved end residues are part of each CDR3. D genes are given only for firm matches. Some rows have no size entry. The others give once, few or many, or a class for an expanded clone.

cdr3_aa,cdr3_nt,v_call,d_call,clone_size,j_call
CASSPDLGSGGPYTDTQYF,TGTGCCAGCAGCCCGGATCTGGGTAGCGGGGGGCCCTACACAGATACGCAGTATTTT,TRBV9,TRBD2,-,TRBJ2-3
CASSSPRPGNTIYF,TGTGCCAGCAGCTCGCCGAGGCCTGGAAACACCATATATTTT,TRBV7-6,-,-,TRBJ1-3
CASSLLGAPDYGYTF,TGTGCCAGCAGTTTATTGGGGGCCCCAGACTATGGCTACACCTTC,TRBV6-5,-,-,TRBJ1-2
CASSLQGAGGELFF,TGTGCCAGCAGCTTACAGGGGGCGGGCGGGGAGCTGTTTTTT,TRBV5-4,TRBD1,-,TRBJ2-2
CASSLPDITYEQYF,TGTGCCAGCAGCTTACCTGACATCACCTACGAGCAGTACTTC,TRBV7-9,-,-,TRBJ2-7
CASSTGTGEAFF,TGTGCCAGTAGTACGGGGACAGGGGAAGCTTTCTTT,TRBV19,TRBD1,-,TRBJ1-1
CASSQDRGDEQYF,TGTGCCAGCTCACAGGACAGGGGTGACGAGCAGTACTTC,TRBV18,TRBD1,-,TRBJ2-7
CASSLSSGTSLEQYF,TGTGCCAGCAGCTTGTCCTCCGGGACTAGTCTTGAGCAGTACTTC,TRBV7-2,TRBD2,-,TRBJ2-7
CASSQEGTGNNYGYTF,TGTGCCAGCAGCCAGGAGGGGACAGGTAATAACTATGGCTACACCTTC,TRBV4-2,TRBD1,-,TRBJ1-2
CSAKEAYEQYF,TGCAGTGCTAAGGAGGCCTACGAGCAGTACTTC,TRBV20-1,-,many,TRBJ2-7
CASSPGQGREKLFF,TGCGCCAGCAGCCCCGGACAGGGAAGGGAAAAACTGTTTTTT,TRBV5-1,TRBD1,-,TRBJ1-4
CASSHPGQGNYGYTF,TGTGCCAGCAGCCATCCAGGACAGGGGAACTATGGCTACACCTTC,TRBV3-1/TRBV3-2,TRBD1,-,TRBJ1-2
CAWKATVNTGELFF,TGTGCCTGGAAGGCGACAGTGAACACCGGGGAGCTGTTTTTT,TRBV30,-,-,TRBJ2-2
CASSIVGARGLNIQYF,TGTGCCAGTAGTATTGTGGGGGCAAGGGGATTAAACATTCAGTACTTC,TRBV19,-,-,TRBJ2-4
CASSLVPGLAASSGANVLTF,TGTGCCAGTAGCCTGGTACCGGGACTAGCGGCTTCATCTGGGGCCAACGTCCTGACTTTC,TRBV19,TRBD2,-,TRBJ2-6
CASSPRVQETQYF,TGTGCCAGCAGCCCGAGGGTGCAAGAGACCCAGTACTTC,TRBV14,-,-,TRBJ2-5
CAITSFQGEQYF,TGTGCCATCACCTCCTTTCAGGGCGAGCAGTACTTC,TRBV10-3,-,-,TRBJ2-7
CASSVGIWGQVNTGELFF,TGTGCCAGCAGCGTAGGAATTTGGGGACAGGTGAACACCGGGGAGCTGTTTTTT,TRBV9,TRBD1,-,TRBJ2-2
CAWSIQLSGRADEQYF,TGTGCCTGGAGTATCCAGTTGTCGGGCAGGGCTGACGAGCAGTACTTC,TRBV30,-,-,TRBJ2-7
CASSASYNTEAFF,TGTGCCAGCTCAGCAAGCTATAACACTGAAGCTTTCTTT,TRBV18,-,-,TRBJ1-1
CASSKWVREGTHGYTF,TGTGCCAGCAGCAAGTGGGTCAGGGAGGGTACGCATGGCTACACCTTC,TRBV5-6,-,-,TRBJ1-2
CASSPQDFFGRKDFF,TGTGCCAGCAGCCCTCAGGACTTCTTCGGGCGTAAGGATTTCTTT,TRBV5-8,-,-,TRBJ1-1
CASSWGQGNTEAFF,TGTGCCAGCAGTTGGGGACAGGGGAACACTGAAGCTTTCTTT,TRBV2,TRBD1,-,TRBJ1-1
CASSEGQGFLYGYTF,TGCGCCAGCAGTGAAGGGCAGGGGTTTTTATATGGCTACACCTTC,TRBV10-2,-,-,TRBJ1-2
CATSRDAGTGRRNTEAFF,TGTGCCACCAGCAGAGATGCTGGGACAGGGAGGAGGAACACTGAAGCTTTCTTT,TRBV15,TRBD1,-,TRBJ1-1
CASSESQGGGNTIYF,TGTGCCAGCAGTGAATCACAGGGGGGTGGAAACACCATATATTTT,TRBV6-1,TRBD1,-,TRBJ1-3
CASSRSSFRDREKSGELFF,TGTGCCAGCAGCCGATCCTCCTTCCGGGACAGGGAGAAATCCGGGGAGCTGTTTTTT,TRBV7-8,TRBD1,-,TRBJ2-2
CASGNQGNSYEQYF,TGTGCCAGCGGTAACCAGGGGAACTCCTACGAGCAGTACTTC,TRBV5-4,-,-,TRBJ2-7
CASSWEAGYGSNQPQHF,TGTGCCAGCAGTTGGGAGGCAGGCTATGGAAGCAATCAGCCCCAGCATTTT,TRBV6-2/TRBV6-3,-,few,TRBJ1-5
CASSWGDTEAFF,TGTGCCAGCAGTTGGGGAGACACTGAAGCTTTCTTT,TRBV12-3/TRBV12-4,-,-,TRBJ1-1
CASSSRDTYSNQPQHF,TGTGCCAGCAGCTCCCGGGACACATATAGCAATCAGCCCCAGCATTTT,TRBV6-2/TRBV6-3,-,-,TRBJ1-5
CASSLSPGSGYTF,TGTGCCAGCAGTTTAAGTCCAGGGTCTGGCTACACCTTC,TRBV12-3/TRBV12-4,-,-,TRBJ1-2
CAISESLDRVGGYTF,TGTGCCATCAGTGAGTCCTTGGACAGGGTAGGCGGCTACACCTTC,TRBV10-3,TRBD1,-,TRBJ1-2
CATSDPVGSGGIQETQYF,TGTGCCACCAGTGATCCGGTGGGGAGCGGGGGGATACAAGAGACCCAGTACTTC,TRBV24-1,TRBD2,-,TRBJ2-5
CASSWTLAGVGTGELFF,TGTGCCAGCAGTTGGACCTTAGCGGGGGTTGGCACCGGGGAGCTGTTTTTT,TRBV27,TRBD2,-,TRBJ2-2
CASSLAGERSGAFF,TGCGCCAGCAGCTTGGCGGGGGAACGTTCGGGGGCTTTCTTT,TRBV5-1,-,-,TRBJ1-1
CASSEGATGGPEAFF,TGTGCCAGCAGTGAAGGGGCGACAGGGGGGCCTGAAGCTTTCTTT,TRBV2,TRBD1,-,TRBJ1-1
CASTAGTAGANVLTF,TGTGCCAGCACCGCCGGGACAGCTGGGGCCAACGTCCTGACTTTC,TRBV6-5,TRBD1,few,TRBJ2-6
CASRYPGGTEAFF,TGCGCCAGCAGGTACCCCGGGGGAACTGAAGCTTTCTTT,TRBV5-1,-,-,TRBJ1-1
CASSINGQGQGYTF,TGTGCCAGTAGTATCAACGGACAGGGGCAAGGCTACACCTTC,TRBV19,TRBD1,-,TRBJ1-2
CASRRGPVNYGYTF,TGTGCCAGCCGAAGGGGCCCCGTCAACTATGGCTACACCTTC,TRBV19,-,-,TRBJ1-2
CASSHEGNYGYTF,TGTGCCAGCAGCCATGAGGGCAACTATGGCTACACCTTC,TRBV3-1/TRBV3-2,-,-,TRBJ1-2
CASSPSPGGTGAYEQYF,TGTGCCAGCAGCCCTTCCCCTGGTGGGACAGGGGCCTACGAGCAGTACTTC,TRBV7-9,TRBD1,-,TRBJ2-7
CASSKGQATNEQFF,TGCGCCAGCAGCAAGGGACAGGCAACAAATGAGCAGTTCTTC,TRBV5-1,TRBD1,-,TRBJ2-1
CASSFRDRGGTGELFF,TGTGCCAGCAGCTTCAGGGACAGGGGGGGCACCGGGGAGCTGTTTTTT,TRBV7-9,TRBD1,-,TRBJ2-2
CASSHGPGDTGELFF,TGTGCCAGCAGCCATGGCCCGGGTGACACCGGGGAGCTGTTTTTT,TRBV11-2,-,-,TRBJ2-2
CASSTGPGNEQFF,TGTGCCAGCAGCACCGGCCCGGGGAATGAGCAGTTCTTC,TRBV11-2,-,-,TRBJ2-1